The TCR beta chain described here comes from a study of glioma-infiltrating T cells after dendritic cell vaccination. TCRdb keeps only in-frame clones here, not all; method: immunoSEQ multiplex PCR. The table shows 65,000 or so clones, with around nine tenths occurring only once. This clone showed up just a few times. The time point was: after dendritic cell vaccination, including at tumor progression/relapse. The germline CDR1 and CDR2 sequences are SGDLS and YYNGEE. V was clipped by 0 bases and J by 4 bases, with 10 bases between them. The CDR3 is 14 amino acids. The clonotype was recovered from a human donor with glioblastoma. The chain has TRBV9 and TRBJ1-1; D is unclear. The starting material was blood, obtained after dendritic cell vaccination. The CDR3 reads CASSVAFGGTEAFF. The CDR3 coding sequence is TGTGCCAGCAGCGTAGCCTTTGGAGGCACTGAAGCTTTCTTT.